This T cell receptor beta chain was identified in a study of graft-versus-host responses after intestinal transplantation (dated by TCRdb to about 2021). A note on the overall study: The transplants that recipients got were multivisceral, liver-intestinal, or isolated intestinal. Instead of going to the commercial service, samples from a few later patients were sequenced in-house on an Illumina MiSeq and processed with MiXCR. Alloreactive clones were identified by sequencing pre-transplant mixed lymphocyte reaction products and comparing them with unstimulated pre-transplant donor and recipient T cells. All recipients received anti-thymocyte globulin induction followed by maintenance tacrolimus and steroids for 3 to 4 years. Donor T cell macrochimerism was defined as a peak of at least 4% donor T cells among recipient peripheral blood mononuclear cells. Of the 20 to 30 intestinal transplant recipients enrolled in the cohort, one of whom was a retransplant, a few patients without pretransplant specimens were excluded. After intestinal transplantation, graft-versus-host and host-versus-graft alloreactive T cell clones were followed in the graft, circulation and bone marrow using bulk TCR-beta CDR3 sequencing. Study-level results and caveats: In the allografts of patients with donor T cell macrochimerism, GvH to HvG T cell clonal ratios were high. Early after transplant, declines in HvG clones were associated with peak levels of circulating GvH clones. The relatively low number and heterogeneity of intestinal transplant patients limited the conclusions. GvH clones were detected in recipient bone marrow, and some of these GvH clones were observed earlier in ileal mucosa or blood, consistent with an intestinal mucosal origin.

Libraries were made using the immunoSEQ multiplex PCR assay. For most patients, genomic DNA was isolated with the Qiagen DNeasy Blood and Tissue Kit and shipped frozen to Adaptive Biotechnologies for TCR sequencing. High-throughput TCR-beta CDR3 sequencing of genomic DNA from most patients was performed by Adaptive Biotechnologies. The authors' analysis ran thus. Adaptive's ImmunoSEQ software supplied the TCR sequencing data for 15 to 20 patients, while MiXCR and VDJtools were used to process a few other patients. CD4 versus CD8 sorting errors were corrected by removing sequences found in both subsets at a frequency ratio below 5:1. CDR3 nucleotide sequences shared by donor and recipient were removed because the origin of these sequences could not be assigned. To count as alloreactive, a clone needed at least 2-fold expansion over unstimulated cells and a minimum CFSE-low frequency of 0.002% (template counts) or 0.001% (read counts). Clones detected in sequenced pre-transplant spleen, lymph node, or MLR CFSE-low populations of the donor or recipient were defined as mappable. The cumulative frequency of alloreactive clones was calculated as a percentage of all sequences, weighted by copy number. TCRdb retrieved this table from immuneACCESS and kept in-frame rearrangements only. Not all clones are present; in checked studies, unresolved V genes account for under half, and no reason is known for the remainder. V, J and clone size are taken as reported in that table, and D and trimming were inferred from the DNA itself. This sample holds around 120,000 clones; 85% to 95% were observed only once. The ten largest account for approximately 0.11% of the sample.

The CDR3 spans 15 residues, from the cysteine through the phenylalanine. Just the 45-base CDR3 DNA is kept, in frame starting at base 1. Germline trimming: 4 bases from V, 6 bases from J; junction bases outside gene matches: 8. The germline V gene provides CDR1 SGHRS and CDR2 YFSETQ. Interpreted using the paper, the time point label stands for: cells obtained before transplantation from donor or recipient. CD3+CD4+ and CD3+CD8+ populations were FACS-sorted from unstimulated pre-transplant donor and recipient cells taken from spleen or lymph nodes. Comment on this clone: The antigen it recognizes is unknown. It has no much larger one-base neighbor in the sample; base qualities were not kept.

The chain is assembled from TRBV5-1 and TRBJ2-7; 12 bases in the junction line up with TRBD1. The receptor comes from a human donor who received an intestinal transplant. The material sequenced was unstimulated CD4+ T cells sorted from spleen or lymph node cells, taken before intestinal transplant. The CDR3 corresponds to CASSPGTGGSLEQYF. The bases read TGCGCCAGCAGCCCCGGGACAGGGGGCTCCCTCGAGCAGTACTTC. The reference TRBV5-1 and TRBJ2-7 proteins fill in what lies around the CDR3, so the full variable domain reads KAGVTQTPRYLIKTRGQQVTLSCSPISGHRSVSWYQQTPGQGLQFLFEYFSETQRNKGNFPGRFSGRQFSNSRSEMNVSTLELGDSALYLCASSPGTGGSLEQYFGPGTRLTVT.